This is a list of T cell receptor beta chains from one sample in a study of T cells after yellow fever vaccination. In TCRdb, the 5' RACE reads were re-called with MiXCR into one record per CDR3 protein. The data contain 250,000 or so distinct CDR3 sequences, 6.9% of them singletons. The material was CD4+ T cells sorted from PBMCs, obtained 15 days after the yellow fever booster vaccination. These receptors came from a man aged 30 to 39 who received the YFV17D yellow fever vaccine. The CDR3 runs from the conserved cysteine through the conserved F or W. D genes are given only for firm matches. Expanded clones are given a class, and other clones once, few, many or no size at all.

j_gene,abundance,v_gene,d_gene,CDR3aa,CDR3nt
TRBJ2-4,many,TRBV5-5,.,CASSLDLNIQYF,TGTGCCAGCAGCTTGGACCTAAACATTCAGTACTTC
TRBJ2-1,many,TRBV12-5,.,CASGRGTSGEQFF,TGTGCTAGTGGGAGGGGGACCTCCGGTGAGCAGTTCTTC
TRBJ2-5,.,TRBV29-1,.,CSVGQKQETQYF,TGCAGCGTAGGACAGAAGCAAGAGACCCAGTACTTC
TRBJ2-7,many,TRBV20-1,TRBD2,CSASRASGTSEQYF,TGCAGTGCTAGTCGGGCTAGCGGGACTTCCGAGCAGTACTTC
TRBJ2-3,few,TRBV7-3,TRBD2,CASSLAGEETDTQYF,TGTGCCAGCAGCTTAGCGGGAGAGGAGACAGATACGCAGTATTTT
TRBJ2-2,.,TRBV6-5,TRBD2,CASKKRASGYTGELFF,TGTGCCAGCAAAAAAAGGGCTAGCGGATACACCGGGGAGCTGTTTTTT
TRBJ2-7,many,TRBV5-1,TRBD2,CASSNGPGGYEQYF,TGCGCCAGCAGCAACGGCCCGGGGGGCTACGAGCAGTACTTC
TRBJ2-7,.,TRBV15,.,CATSSGGAGSYEQYF,TGTGCCACCAGCAGCGGGGGCGCCGGATCCTACGAGCAGTACTTC
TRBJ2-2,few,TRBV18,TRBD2,CASSLGLASTGELFF,TGTGCCAGCTCACTCGGACTAGCATCCACCGGGGAGCTGTTTTTT
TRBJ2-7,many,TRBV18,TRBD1,CASSTGQGARSYEQYF,TGTGCCAGCTCAACCGGACAGGGGGCGAGATCGTACGAGCAGTACTTC
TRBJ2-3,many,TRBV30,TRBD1,CAWSGGQGGADTQYF,TGTGCCTGGAGTGGAGGACAGGGAGGCGCAGATACGCAGTATTTT
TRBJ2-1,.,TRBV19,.,CASSIASWGEYEQFF,TGTGCCAGTAGTATAGCTAGCTGGGGTGAATATGAGCAGTTCTTC
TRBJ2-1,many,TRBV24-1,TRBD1,CATSDVQGNSYNEQFF,TGTGCCACCAGTGACGTACAGGGGAACTCCTACAATGAGCAGTTCTTC
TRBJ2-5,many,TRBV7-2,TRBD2,CASSLRTSGKETQYF,TGTGCCAGCAGCTTAAGGACTAGCGGGAAAGAGACCCAGTACTTC
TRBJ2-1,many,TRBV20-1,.,CSAMRDEQFF,TGCAGTGCTATGAGAGATGAGCAGTTCTTC
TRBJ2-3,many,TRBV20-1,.,CSGRDHATDTQYF,TGCAGTGGGCGGGATCACGCCACAGATACGCAGTATTTT
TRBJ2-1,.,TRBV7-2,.,CASSALRREQFF,TGTGCCAGCAGCGCCCTGCGACGGGAGCAGTTCTTC